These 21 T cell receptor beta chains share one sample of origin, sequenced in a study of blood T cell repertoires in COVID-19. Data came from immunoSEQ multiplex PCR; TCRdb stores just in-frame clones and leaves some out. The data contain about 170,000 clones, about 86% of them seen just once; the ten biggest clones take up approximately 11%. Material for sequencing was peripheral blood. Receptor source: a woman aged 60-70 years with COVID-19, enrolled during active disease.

CDR3 sequence reads: CASGLAGGSSYNEQFF. The CDR3 coding sequence is TGTGCCAGCGGTCTCGCGGGAGGGAGCTCCTACAATGAGCAGTTCTTC. The chain employs TRBV2 and TRBJ2-1; TRBD2 aligns across 9 bases. In germline, CDR1 is SNHLY, CDR2 FYNNEI. With V trimmed by 8 bases and J by 0 bases, 8 bases remained unmatched. This CDR3 is built from 16 residues.

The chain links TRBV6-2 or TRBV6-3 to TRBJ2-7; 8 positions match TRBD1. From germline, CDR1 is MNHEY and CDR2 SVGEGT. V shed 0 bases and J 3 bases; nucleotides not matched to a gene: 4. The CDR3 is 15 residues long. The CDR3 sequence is CASSYSGTGVYEQYF. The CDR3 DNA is TGTGCCAGCAGTTACTCCGGGACAGGAGTCTACGAGCAGTACTTC.

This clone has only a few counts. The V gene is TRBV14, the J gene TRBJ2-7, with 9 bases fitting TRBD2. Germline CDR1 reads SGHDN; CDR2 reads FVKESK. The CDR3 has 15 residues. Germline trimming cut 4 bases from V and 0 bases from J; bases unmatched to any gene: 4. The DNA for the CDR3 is TGTGCCAGCAGCCTGGGGACTAGCAACTCCTACGAGCAGTACTTC. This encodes CASSLGTSNSYEQYF.

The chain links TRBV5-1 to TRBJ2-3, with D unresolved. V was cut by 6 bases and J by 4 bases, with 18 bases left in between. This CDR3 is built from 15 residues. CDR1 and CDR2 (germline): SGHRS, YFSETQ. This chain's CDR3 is CASTENVVAADTQYF. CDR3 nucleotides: TGCGCCAGCACGGAGAACGTTGTGGCGGCAGATACGCAGTATTTT. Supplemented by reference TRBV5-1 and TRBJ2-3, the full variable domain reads KAGVTQTPRYLIKTRGQQVTLSCSPISGHRSVSWYQQTPGQGLQFLFEYFSETQRNKGNFPGRFSGRQFSNSRSEMNVSTLELGDSALYLCASTENVVAADTQYFGPGTRLTVL.

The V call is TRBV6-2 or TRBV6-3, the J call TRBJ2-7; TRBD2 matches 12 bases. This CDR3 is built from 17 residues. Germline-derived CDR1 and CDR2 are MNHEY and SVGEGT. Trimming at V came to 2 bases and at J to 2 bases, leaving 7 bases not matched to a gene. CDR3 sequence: CASSYGLAGPTTYEQYF. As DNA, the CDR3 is TGTGCCAGCAGTTACGGACTAGCGGGACCAACTACCTACGAGCAGTACTTC.

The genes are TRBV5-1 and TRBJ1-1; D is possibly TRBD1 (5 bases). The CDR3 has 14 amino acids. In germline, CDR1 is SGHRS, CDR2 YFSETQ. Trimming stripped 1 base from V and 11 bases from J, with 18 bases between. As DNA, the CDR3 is TGCGCCAGCAGCTTGTTTGCCAGGGAACGGTCGGCTTTCTTT. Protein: CASSLFARERSAFF.

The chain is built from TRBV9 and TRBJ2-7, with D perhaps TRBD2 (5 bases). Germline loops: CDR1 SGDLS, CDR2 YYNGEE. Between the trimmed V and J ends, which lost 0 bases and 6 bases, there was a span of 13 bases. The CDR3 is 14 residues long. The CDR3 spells CASSVGVGSGEQYF. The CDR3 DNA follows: TGTGCCAGCAGCGTAGGAGTAGGAAGCGGCGAGCAGTACTTC.

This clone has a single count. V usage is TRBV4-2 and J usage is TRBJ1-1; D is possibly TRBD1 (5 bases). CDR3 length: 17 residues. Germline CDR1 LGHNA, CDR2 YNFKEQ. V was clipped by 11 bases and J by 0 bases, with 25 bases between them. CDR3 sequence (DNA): TGTGCCTCCCACCTTGGTGCTCGGGGGTTAATGAACACTGAAGCTTTCTTT. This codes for CASHLGARGLMNTEAFF.

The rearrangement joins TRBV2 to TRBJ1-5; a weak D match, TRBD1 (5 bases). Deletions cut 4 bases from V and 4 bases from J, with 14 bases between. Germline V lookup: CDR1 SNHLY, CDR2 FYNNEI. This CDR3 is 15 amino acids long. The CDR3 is CASSVGQGPNQPQHF. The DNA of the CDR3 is TGTGCCAGCAGTGTAGGGCAGGGCCCGAATCAGCCCCAGCATTTT.

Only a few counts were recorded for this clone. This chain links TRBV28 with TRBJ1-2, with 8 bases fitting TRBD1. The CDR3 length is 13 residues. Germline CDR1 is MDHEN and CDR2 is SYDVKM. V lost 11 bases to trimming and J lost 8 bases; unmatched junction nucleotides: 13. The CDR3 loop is CASSPGTGGGYTF. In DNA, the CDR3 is TGTGCCTCCTCTCCCGGGACAGGCGGAGGCTACACCTTC.

The DNA for the CDR3 is TGCGCCAGCAGGGCACCTTATAGCAATCAGCCCCAGCATTTT. Encoded protein: CASRAPYSNQPQHF. This sequence joins TRBV10-2 and TRBJ1-5; no definite D call. Germline V gene data show CDR1 as WSHSY and CDR2 as SAAADI. CDR3 length: 14 residues. V lost 6 bases, J lost 0 bases, and 9 bases lay in between.

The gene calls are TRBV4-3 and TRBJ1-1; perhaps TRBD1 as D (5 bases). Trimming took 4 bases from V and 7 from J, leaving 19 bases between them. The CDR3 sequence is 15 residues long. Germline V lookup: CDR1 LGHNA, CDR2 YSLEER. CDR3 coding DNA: TGCGCCAGCAGCCCCCAGGGCGGCACCCTAATTGAAGCTTTCTTT. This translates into CASSPQGGTLIEAFF.

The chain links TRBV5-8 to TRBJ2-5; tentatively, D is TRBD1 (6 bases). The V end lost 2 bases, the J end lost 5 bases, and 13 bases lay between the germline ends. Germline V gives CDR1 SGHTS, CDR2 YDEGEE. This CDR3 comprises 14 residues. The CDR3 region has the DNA TGTGCCAGCAGCTTATACAGGGTGGAGGAGACCCAGTACTTC. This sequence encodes CASSLYRVEETQYF.

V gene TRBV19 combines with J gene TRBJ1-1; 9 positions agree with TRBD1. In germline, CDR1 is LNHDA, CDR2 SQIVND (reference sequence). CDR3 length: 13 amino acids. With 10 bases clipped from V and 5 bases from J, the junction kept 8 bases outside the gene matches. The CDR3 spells CATHRGRWTEAFF. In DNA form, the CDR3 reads TGTGCCACGCACAGGGGGCGGTGGACTGAAGCTTTCTTT. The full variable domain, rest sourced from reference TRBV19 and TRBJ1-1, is DGGITQSPKYLFRKEGQNVTLSCEQNLNHDAMYWYRQDPGQGLRLIYYSQIVNDFQKGDIAEGYSVSREKKESFPLTVTSAQKNPTAFYLCATHRGRWTEAFFGQGTRLTVV.

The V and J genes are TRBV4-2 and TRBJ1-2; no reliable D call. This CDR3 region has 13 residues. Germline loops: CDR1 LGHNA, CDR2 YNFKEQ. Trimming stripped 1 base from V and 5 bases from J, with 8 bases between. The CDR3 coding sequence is TGTGCCAGCAGCCAAGTTCTGGAGTATGGCTACACCTTC. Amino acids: CASSQVLEYGYTF.

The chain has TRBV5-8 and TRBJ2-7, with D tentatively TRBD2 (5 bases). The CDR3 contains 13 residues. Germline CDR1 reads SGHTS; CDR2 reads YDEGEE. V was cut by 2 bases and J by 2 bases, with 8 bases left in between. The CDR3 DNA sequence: TGTGCCAGCAGCTTAACGGGGACCTACGAGCAGTACTTC. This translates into CASSLTGTYEQYF.

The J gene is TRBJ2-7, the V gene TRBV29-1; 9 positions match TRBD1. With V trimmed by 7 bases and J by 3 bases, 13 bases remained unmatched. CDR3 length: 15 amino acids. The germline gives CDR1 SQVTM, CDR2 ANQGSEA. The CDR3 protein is CSAGPGTGFLYEQYF. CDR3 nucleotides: TGCAGCGCAGGCCCCGGGACAGGGTTTCTCTACGAGCAGTACTTC.

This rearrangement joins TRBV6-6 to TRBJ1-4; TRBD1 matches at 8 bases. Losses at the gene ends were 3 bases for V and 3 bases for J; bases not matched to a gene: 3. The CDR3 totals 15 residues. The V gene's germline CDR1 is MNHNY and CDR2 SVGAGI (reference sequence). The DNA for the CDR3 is TGTGCCAGCAGTTATTCGGGACAGGCTAATGAAAAACTGTTTTTT. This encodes CASSYSGQANEKLFF.

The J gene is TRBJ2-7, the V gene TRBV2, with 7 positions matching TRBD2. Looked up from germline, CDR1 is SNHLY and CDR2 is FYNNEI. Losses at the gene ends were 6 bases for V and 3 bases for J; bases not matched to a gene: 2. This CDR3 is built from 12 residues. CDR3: CASRSGIYEQYF. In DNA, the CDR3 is TGTGCCAGCAGGAGCGGGATCTACGAGCAGTACTTC.

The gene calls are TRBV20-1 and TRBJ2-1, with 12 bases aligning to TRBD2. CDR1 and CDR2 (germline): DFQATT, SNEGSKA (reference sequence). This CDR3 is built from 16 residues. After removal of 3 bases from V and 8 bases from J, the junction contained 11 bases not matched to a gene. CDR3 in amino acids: CSASASGRAHGDEQFF. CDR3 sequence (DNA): TGCAGTGCTAGTGCTAGCGGGAGGGCCCACGGTGATGAGCAGTTCTTC.

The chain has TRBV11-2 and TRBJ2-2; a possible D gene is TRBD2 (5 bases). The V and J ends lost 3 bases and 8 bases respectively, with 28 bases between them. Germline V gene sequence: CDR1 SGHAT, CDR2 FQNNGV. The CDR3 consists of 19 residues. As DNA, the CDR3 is TGTGCCAGCAGCTTCATCTTCGGACTCTCACCTCGCCAAACTGGGGAGCTGTTTTTT. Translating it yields CASSFIFGLSPRQTGELFF. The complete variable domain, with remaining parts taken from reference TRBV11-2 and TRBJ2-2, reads EAGVAQSPRYKIIEKRQSVAFWCNPISGHATLYWYQQILGQGPKLLIQFQNNGVVDDSQLPKDRFSAERLKGVDSTLKIQPAKLEDSAVYLCASSFIFGLSPRQTGELFFGEGSRLTVL.